The 30 T cell receptor beta chains listed next were all sequenced from one sample in a study of T cell responses to AZD1222 COVID-19 vaccine. Repertoires were generated with immunoSEQ multiplex PCR, while TCRdb's copy carries only in-frame clones and drops some. The sample lists 80,000 to 90,000 clones; less than 90% were seen once. The input for sequencing was peripheral blood, taken 28 days after the second AZD1222 dose. These receptor sequences come from an adult who received the AZD1222 COVID-19 vaccine.

The chain has TRBV7-9 and TRBJ1-2, with 8 bases aligning to TRBD1. The germline V gene encodes CDR1 SEHNR and CDR2 FQNEAQ (reference sequence). V lost 4 bases and J lost 4; bases outside the gene matches: 5. This CDR3 is built from 14 residues. CDR3 bases: TGTGCCAGCAGCTCGACAGGGGTTGGCTATGGCTACACCTTC. This sequence encodes CASSSTGVGYGYTF.

The count of this clone is one. V usage is TRBV19 and J usage is TRBJ2-3; 8 bases map to TRBD1. Germline trimming cut 3 bases from V and 2 bases from J; bases unmatched to any gene: 1. Germline CDR1 and CDR2: LNHDA and SQIVND (reference sequence). CDR3 length: 14 amino acids. The CDR3 bases are TGTGCCAGTAGTATCCAGGGGGCCACAGATACGCAGTATTTT. It encodes CASSIQGATDTQYF. The full variable domain, rest sourced from reference TRBV19 and TRBJ2-3, is DGGITQSPKYLFRKEGQNVTLSCEQNLNHDAMYWYRQDPGQGLRLIYYSQIVNDFQKGDIAEGYSVSREKKESFPLTVTSAQKNPTAFYLCASSIQGATDTQYFGPGTRLTVL.

This clone showed up just a few times. V gene TRBV28 combines with J gene TRBJ1-5; no reliable D call. Germline CDR1 reads MDHEN; CDR2 reads SYDVKM. V dropped 2 bases and J dropped 6 bases, with 8 bases sitting between them. This CDR3 is built from 13 residues. The CDR3 loop reads CASSLGSGQPQHF. The CDR3 coding sequence is TGTGCCAGCAGTTTAGGGTCGGGTCAGCCCCAGCATTTT. Full variable domain (rest looked up from reference TRBV28 and TRBJ1-5): DVKVTQSSRYLVKRTGEKVFLECVQDMDHENMFWYRQDPGLGLRLIYFSYDVKMKEKGDIPEGYSVSREKKERFSLILESASTNQTSMYLCASSLGSGQPQHFGDGTRLSIL.

Only one count was recorded for this clone. The rearrangement links TRBV5-4 to TRBJ2-5, with D possibly matching TRBD1 (6 bases). The CDR3 contains 14 residues. Germline assignment: CDR1 SGHNT and CDR2 YYREEE (reference sequence). Trimming left V 3 bases short and J 1 base short, with 10 bases between. The DNA for the CDR3 is TGTGCCAGCAGCTCGGGACACATCCAAGAGACCCAGTACTTC. It encodes CASSSGHIQETQYF. Complete variable domain (other parts from reference TRBV5-4 and TRBJ2-5): ETGVTQSPTHLIKTRGQQVTLRCSSQSGHNTVSWYQQALGQGPQFIFQYYREEENGRGNFPPRFSGLQFPNYSSELNVNALELDDSALYLCASSSGHIQETQYFGPGTRLLVL.

The chain combines TRBV5-1 with TRBJ2-1, with 8 bases matching TRBD2. Germline CDR1 is SGHRS and CDR2 is YFSETQ. CDR3 length equals 15 residues. With 5 bases clipped from V and 3 bases from J, the junction kept 7 bases outside the gene matches. CDR3 in DNA: TGCGCCAGCAGGGCCGGGACTAGTAGCTACAATGAGCAGTTCTTC. Translation gives CASRAGTSSYNEQFF.

This clone was counted a single time. The chain links TRBV18 to TRBJ1-1; 10 bases are a match to TRBD1. The CDR3 is 15 amino acids. Germline lookup yields CDR1 KGHSH and CDR2 LQKENI. The V segment lost 1 base and the J segment 4 bases; nucleotides outside the gene matches: 3. As DNA, the CDR3 is TGTGCCAGCTCACCACGACAGGGGGCGTTCACTGAAGCTTTCTTT. Protein product: CASSPRQGAFTEAFF.

V and J are TRBV28 and TRBJ1-3; D perhaps matches TRBD1 (6 bases). V lost 2 bases, J lost 2 bases, and 10 bases lay in between. The CDR3 consists of 15 residues. The V gene's germline CDR1 is MDHEN and CDR2 SYDVKM. The CDR3 protein is CASSLQAGAGNTIYF. In DNA, the CDR3 is TGTGCCAGCAGTTTACAGGCAGGGGCTGGAAACACCATATATTTT.

This clone was seen a few times. Other DNA sequences within the sample encode an identical CDR3. This sequence joins TRBV3-1 (or the pseudogene TRBV3-2) and TRBJ1-2; 7 bases are a match to TRBD1. The ends lost 1 base at V and 2 bases at J; junction bases unmatched: 1. The CDR3 contains 14 residues. Germline V gives CDR1 LGHDT, CDR2 YNNKEL (reference sequence). The chain's CDR3 is CASSQGQGNYGYTF. CDR3 nucleotides: TGTGCCAGCAGCCAAGGACAGGGAAACTATGGCTACACCTTC.

The chain joins TRBV12-3 or TRBV12-4 to TRBJ2-3; no clear D gene. V lost 7 bases and J lost 8, with 16 bases in between. This CDR3 comprises 13 residues. Here the CDR3 reads CASKVIESGTQYF. The CDR3 coding sequence is TGTGCCAGCAAAGTGATAGAATCCGGTACGCAGTATTTT.

This chain joins TRBV10-3 and TRBJ1-2, with 7 bases fitting TRBD1. Trimming took 1 base from V and 6 from J; bases not matched to a gene: 2. The CDR3 is made up of 13 amino acids. From germline, CDR1 is ENHRY and CDR2 SYGVKD. The CDR3: CAISELTGNGYTF. Written as DNA, the CDR3 is TGTGCCATCAGTGAGTTGACAGGGAATGGCTACACCTTC.

The genes are TRBV4-1 and TRBJ1-2; 10 nucleotides line up with TRBD1. V trimming: 0 bases; J trimming: 4 bases; junction bases outside the gene matches: 5. The CDR3 is made up of 16 amino acids. Germline lookup yields CDR1 MGHRA and CDR2 YSYEKL. In DNA form, the CDR3 reads TGCGCCAGCAGCCAAGAGGGACAGGGGCTTATCTATGGCTACACCTTC. This encodes CASSQEGQGLIYGYTF.

V and J are TRBV7-9 and TRBJ1-1, with 8 nucleotides matching TRBD1. CDR1 and CDR2 from the germline V gene are SEHNR and FQNEAQ (reference sequence). With 5 bases clipped from V and 4 bases from J, the junction kept 18 bases outside the gene matches. There are 18 residues in the CDR3. This CDR3 is CASSHPLGQGVSSTEAFF. The CDR3 DNA sequence: TGTGCCAGCAGCCATCCACTAGGACAGGGTGTAAGTTCCACTGAAGCTTTCTTT.

This clone was counted once. The V gene is TRBV23-1, the J gene TRBJ1-2; 8 bases are a match to TRBD1. TRBV23-1 is an ORF, and what it does is uncertain. This CDR3 is 15 amino acids long. The J segment lost 4 bases and the V segment lost 4 bases, leaving 8 bases of the junction unmatched. The CDR3 sequence is CASSLPAGGLYGYTF. CDR3 DNA: TGCGCCAGCAGTCTTCCAGCAGGGGGCCTCTATGGCTACACCTTC.

This clone was detected only once. The CDR3 sequence is CASSSQDAHSGNTIYF. For the CDR3, the DNA is TGTGCCAGCAGCTCCCAGGACGCACACTCTGGAAACACCATATATTTT. The chain combines TRBV7-8 with TRBJ1-3, with D unclear. CDR1 SGHVS and CDR2 FQNEAQ come from the germline V gene. The V and J ends lost 4 bases and 0 bases respectively, with 13 bases between them. The CDR3 runs to 16 residues.

This clone came up a few times. The chain joins TRBV6-5 to TRBJ2-1; D uncertain. The CDR3 runs to 11 residues. Germline CDR1 reads MNHEY; CDR2 reads SVGAGI. V dropped 6 bases and J dropped 5 bases, with 5 bases sitting between them. The DNA for the CDR3 is TGTGCCAGCAGCCGGAACAATGAGCAGTTCTTC. Its protein is CASSRNNEQFF.

The chain carries TRBV14 and TRBJ1-2; D perhaps matches TRBD1 (5 bases). This CDR3 has 12 amino acids. Germline V lookup: CDR1 SGHDN, CDR2 FVKESK. Trimming took 3 bases from V and 7 from J, leaving 9 bases between them. The CDR3: CASSQGVVGYTF. Here the CDR3 DNA reads TGTGCCAGCAGCCAGGGGGTAGTTGGCTACACCTTC.

The chain joins TRBV4-1 to TRBJ1-2, with D possibly being TRBD1 (6 bases). The CDR3 length is 14 residues. CDR1 is MGHRA and CDR2 is YSYEKL in the germline V gene. The V end lost 3 bases, the J end lost 8 bases, and 16 bases lay between the germline ends. CDR3 nucleotides: TGCGCCAGCAGCCACGACGTGGGGGGCGGGGGCTACACCTTC. Its translation: CASSHDVGGGGYTF.

The gene calls are TRBV27 and TRBJ2-7; D is unclear. Germline CDR1 MNHEY, CDR2 SMNVEV (reference sequence). V shed 6 bases and J shed 5 bases, with 20 bases lying between them. This CDR3 is 15 amino acids long. CDR3 bases: TGTGCCAGCAGCGACCTCGGACGGCACGGCGACGAGCAGTACTTC. It encodes CASSDLGRHGDEQYF.

This clone turned up a few times. V usage is TRBV5-1 and J usage is TRBJ2-3; a weak D match, TRBD2 (7 bases). The ends were cut back, 0 bases at V and 8 bases at J, with 13 bases in the middle. CDR1 and CDR2 (germline): SGHRS, YFSETQ. The CDR3 runs 14 residues. CDR3 DNA sequence: TGCGCCAGCAGCTTGGGACCGGGGGGCAGTACGCAGTATTTT. Protein: CASSLGPGGSTQYF.

The chain has TRBV6-1 and TRBJ1-2; no clear D. V shed 3 bases and J shed 10 bases, with 27 bases lying between them. The CDR3 is 17 residues long. Germline loops: CDR1 MNHNS, CDR2 SASEGT. The CDR3 region has the DNA TGTGCCAGCAGTGAGAACAGCTATTATAACTATGCGTCTCTCTACACCTTC. Translation gives CASSENSYYNYASLYTF.

The sample holds one count of this clone. The chain couples TRBV6-2 or TRBV6-3 to TRBJ2-2, with D tentatively TRBD1 or TRBD2 (5 bases each). Germline V lookup: CDR1 MNHEY, CDR2 SVGEGT. This CDR3 spans 14 amino acids. With 1 base removed from V and 6 bases from J, the gap between germline ends came to 9 bases. CDR3 residues: CASSYLGVPGELFF. The CDR3, as DNA: TGTGCCAGCAGTTACTTGGGGGTACCCGGGGAGCTGTTTTTT.

V is TRBV19 and J is TRBJ1-2; 9 bases are a match to TRBD1. Germline V gene sequence: CDR1 LNHDA, CDR2 SQIVND (reference sequence). V was clipped by 3 bases and J by 4 bases; unmatched bases: 3. The CDR3 spans 14 residues. This CDR3 is CASSMDRGSYGYTF. DNA for the CDR3: TGTGCCAGTAGTATGGACAGGGGCAGCTATGGCTACACCTTC.

This rearrangement joins TRBV3-1 (or the pseudogene TRBV3-2) to TRBJ2-7, with D possibly matching TRBD2 (5 bases). The CDR3 is 14 residues long. Germline V gene sequence: CDR1 LGHDT, CDR2 YNNKEL (reference sequence). Trimming removed 1 base at V and 2 bases at J, with 9 bases between. The CDR3 region has the DNA TGTGCCAGCAGCCAAGGGACTGGAACCTACGAGCAGTACTTC. Residues: CASSQGTGTYEQYF.

The chain couples TRBV2 to TRBJ2-2, with TRBD1 matching over 8 bases. The CDR3 has 15 amino acids. Germline CDR1 is SNHLY and CDR2 is FYNNEI. Germline trimming cut 7 bases from V and 0 bases from J; bases unmatched to any gene: 4. The CDR3 region has the DNA TGTGCCAGCAAGACGGGACAGGCGAACACCGGGGAGCTGTTTTTT. Its translation is CASKTGQANTGELFF.

The chain employs TRBV5-1 and TRBJ1-1, with a weak D call TRBD1 (6 bases). Trimming removed 3 bases from V and 1 base from J, with 13 bases in between. There are 15 residues in the CDR3. Germline loops: CDR1 SGHRS, CDR2 YFSETQ. CDR3 amino acids: CASSSEGGRNTEAFF. The CDR3 DNA follows: TGCGCCAGCAGCTCCGAAGGGGGAAGGAACACTGAAGCTTTCTTT.

V and J are TRBV27 and TRBJ1-2; tentative D call: TRBD1 (6 bases). V was cut by 8 bases and J by 0 bases, with 13 bases left in between. The CDR3 is 14 residues long. CDR1 and CDR2 (germline): MNHEY, SMNVEV (reference sequence). The CDR3 bases are TGTGCCAGCCGACAGACAGGCTCTAACTATGGCTACACCTTC. Residues: CASRQTGSNYGYTF.

The CDR3 DNA follows: TGTGCCAGCAGCTTGGAGGGACAGGGGCGAACCCAAGAGACCCAGTACTTC. It codes for CASSLEGQGRTQETQYF. The chain joins TRBV5-8 to TRBJ2-5, with 10 bases that match TRBD1. After removal of 0 bases from V and 1 base from J, the junction contained 6 bases not matched to a gene. Germline values: CDR1 SGHTS, CDR2 YDEGEE. The CDR3 length is 17 residues. The entire variable domain, with the rest obtained from reference TRBV5-8 and TRBJ2-5, is as follows: EAGVTQSPTHLIKTRGQQATLRCSPISGHTSVYWYQQALGLGLQFLLWYDEGEERNRGNFPPRFSGRQFPNYSSELNVNALELEDSALYLCASSLEGQGRTQETQYFGPGTRLLVL.

This chain joins TRBV15 and TRBJ2-2; 9 nucleotides match TRBD1. The ends lost 3 bases at V and 3 bases at J; junction bases unmatched: 8. CDR3 length equals 17 residues. Germline V gene lookup returns CDR1 LNHNV and CDR2 YYDKDF (reference sequence). The CDR3 nucleotides are TGTGCCACCAGCAGCCTTACAGGGGGCTCGTACACCGGGGAGCTGTTTTTT. Protein sequence: CATSSLTGGSYTGELFF.

The chain employs TRBV24-1 and TRBJ1-2; D call uncertain. The CDR3 extends over 11 amino acids. The V and J ends lost 5 bases and 5 bases respectively, with 5 bases between them. CDR1 and CDR2 from the germline V gene are KGHDR and SFDVKD. The CDR3 protein is CATSGGYGYTF. The CDR3 DNA follows: TGTGCCACCAGTGGAGGGTATGGCTACACCTTC.

V and J are TRBV6-1 and TRBJ1-5; unclear D gene. Trimming took off 3 bases at V and 4 bases at J, with 13 bases between the two ends. This CDR3 has 15 residues. Per the germline V gene, CDR1 is MNHNS and CDR2 is SASEGT. Here the CDR3 reads CASSELGISNQPQHF. The CDR3, as DNA: TGTGCCAGCAGTGAGTTGGGGATCTCTAATCAGCCCCAGCATTTT.